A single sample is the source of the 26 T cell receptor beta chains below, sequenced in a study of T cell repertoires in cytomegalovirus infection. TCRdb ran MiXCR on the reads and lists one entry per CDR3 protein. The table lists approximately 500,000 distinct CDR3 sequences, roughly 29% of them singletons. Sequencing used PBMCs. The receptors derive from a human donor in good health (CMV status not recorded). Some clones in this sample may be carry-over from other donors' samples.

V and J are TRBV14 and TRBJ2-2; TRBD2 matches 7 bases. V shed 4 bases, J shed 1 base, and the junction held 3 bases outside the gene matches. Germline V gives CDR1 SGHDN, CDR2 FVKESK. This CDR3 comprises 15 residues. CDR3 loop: CASSRASGNTGELFF. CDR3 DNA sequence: TGTGCCAGCAGCCGGGCTAGCGGGAACACCGGGGAGCTGTTTTTT.

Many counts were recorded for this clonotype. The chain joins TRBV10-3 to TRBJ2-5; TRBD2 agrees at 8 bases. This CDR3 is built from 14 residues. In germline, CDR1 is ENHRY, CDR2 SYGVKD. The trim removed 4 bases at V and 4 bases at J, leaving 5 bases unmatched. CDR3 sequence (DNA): TGTGCCATCAGTGGGTTAGCGGGAAGAGAGACCCAGTACTTC. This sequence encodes CAISGLAGRETQYF.

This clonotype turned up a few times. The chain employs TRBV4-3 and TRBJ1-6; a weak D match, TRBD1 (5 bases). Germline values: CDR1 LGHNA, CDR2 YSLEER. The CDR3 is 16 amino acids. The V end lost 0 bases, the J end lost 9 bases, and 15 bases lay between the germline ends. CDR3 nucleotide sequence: TGCGCCAGCAGCCAAGAACCGCAGGGAGGATTTTCACCCCTCCACTTT. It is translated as CASSQEPQGGFSPLHF.

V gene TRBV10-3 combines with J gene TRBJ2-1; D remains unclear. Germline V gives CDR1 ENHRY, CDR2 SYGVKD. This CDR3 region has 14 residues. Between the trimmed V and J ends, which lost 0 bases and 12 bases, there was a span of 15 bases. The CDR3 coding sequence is TGTGCCATCAGTGAGTCCTTTTTAGCTAGACGGCAGTTCTTC. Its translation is CAISESFLARRQFF.

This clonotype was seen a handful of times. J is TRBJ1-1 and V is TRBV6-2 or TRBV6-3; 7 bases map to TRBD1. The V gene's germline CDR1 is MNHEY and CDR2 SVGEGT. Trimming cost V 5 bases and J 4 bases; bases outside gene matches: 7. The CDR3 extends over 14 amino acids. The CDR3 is CASSNRQGVTEAFF. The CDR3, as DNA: TGTGCCAGCAGTAACCGACAGGGAGTCACTGAAGCTTTCTTT.

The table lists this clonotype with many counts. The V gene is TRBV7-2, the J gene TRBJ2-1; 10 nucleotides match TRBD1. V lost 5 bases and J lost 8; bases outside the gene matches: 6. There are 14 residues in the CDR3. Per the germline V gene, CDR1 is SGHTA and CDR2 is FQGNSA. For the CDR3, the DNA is TGTGCCAGCAGCCGGGACAGGGGAAACGATGAGCAGTTCTTC. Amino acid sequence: CASSRDRGNDEQFF.

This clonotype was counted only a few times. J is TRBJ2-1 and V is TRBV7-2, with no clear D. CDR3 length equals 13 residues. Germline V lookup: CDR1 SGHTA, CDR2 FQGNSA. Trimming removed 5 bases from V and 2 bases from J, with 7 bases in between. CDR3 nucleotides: TGTGCCAGCAGCCGCAGCCCCTACAATGAGCAGTTCTTC. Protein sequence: CASSRSPYNEQFF.

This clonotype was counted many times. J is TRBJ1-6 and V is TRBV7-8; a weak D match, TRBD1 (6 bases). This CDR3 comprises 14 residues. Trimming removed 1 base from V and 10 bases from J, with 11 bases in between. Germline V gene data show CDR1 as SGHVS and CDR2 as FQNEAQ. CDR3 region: CASSLVSQGSPLHF. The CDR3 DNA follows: TGTGCCAGCAGCTTAGTCAGCCAGGGGTCACCCCTCCACTTT.

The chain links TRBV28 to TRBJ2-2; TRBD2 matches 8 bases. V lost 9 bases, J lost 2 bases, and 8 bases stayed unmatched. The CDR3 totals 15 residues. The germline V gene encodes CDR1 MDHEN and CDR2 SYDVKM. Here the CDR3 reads CASGAGGPNTGELFF. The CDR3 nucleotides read TGTGCCAGTGGTGCGGGAGGCCCTAACACCGGGGAGCTGTTTTTT.

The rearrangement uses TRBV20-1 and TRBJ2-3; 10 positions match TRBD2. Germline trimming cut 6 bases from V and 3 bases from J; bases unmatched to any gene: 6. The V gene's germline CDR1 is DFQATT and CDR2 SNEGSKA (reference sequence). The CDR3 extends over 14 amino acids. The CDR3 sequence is CSAASGSVTDTQYF. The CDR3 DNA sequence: TGCAGTGCAGCTAGCGGGAGTGTAACAGATACGCAGTATTTT.

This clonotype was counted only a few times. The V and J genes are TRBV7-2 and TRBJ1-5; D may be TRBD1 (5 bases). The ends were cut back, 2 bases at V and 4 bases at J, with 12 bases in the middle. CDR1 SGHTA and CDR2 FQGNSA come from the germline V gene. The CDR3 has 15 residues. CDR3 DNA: TGTGCCAGCAGCTTATATCAGGGCACGAATCAGCCCCAGCATTTT. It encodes CASSLYQGTNQPQHF.

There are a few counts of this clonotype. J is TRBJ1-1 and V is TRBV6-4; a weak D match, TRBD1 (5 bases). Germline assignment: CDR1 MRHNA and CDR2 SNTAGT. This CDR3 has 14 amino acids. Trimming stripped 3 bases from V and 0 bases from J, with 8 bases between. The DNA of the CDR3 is TGTGCCAGCAGTGAGACAGAAATGAACACTGAAGCTTTCTTT. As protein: CASSETEMNTEAFF.

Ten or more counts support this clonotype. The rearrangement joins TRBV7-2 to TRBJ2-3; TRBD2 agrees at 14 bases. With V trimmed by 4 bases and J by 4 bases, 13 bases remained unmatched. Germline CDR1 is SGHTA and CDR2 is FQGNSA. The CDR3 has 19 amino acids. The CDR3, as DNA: TGTGCCAGCAGCTACCCCCCGGGACTAGCGGGAGTAGGTTCAGATACGCAGTATTTT. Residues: CASSYPPGLAGVGSDTQYF.

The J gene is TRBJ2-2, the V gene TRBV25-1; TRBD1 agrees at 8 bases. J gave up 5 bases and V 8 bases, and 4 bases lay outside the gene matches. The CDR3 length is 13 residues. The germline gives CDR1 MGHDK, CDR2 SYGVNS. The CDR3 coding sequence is TGTGCCAGCTGCCGGACAGGGACCGGGGAGCTGTTTTTT. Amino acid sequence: CASCRTGTGELFF.

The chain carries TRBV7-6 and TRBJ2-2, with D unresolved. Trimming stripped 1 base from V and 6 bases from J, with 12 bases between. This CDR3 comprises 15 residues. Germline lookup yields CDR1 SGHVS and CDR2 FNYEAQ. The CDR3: CASSLGLGGAGELFF. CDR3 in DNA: TGTGCCAGCAGCTTAGGCTTAGGCGGAGCCGGGGAGCTGTTTTTT.

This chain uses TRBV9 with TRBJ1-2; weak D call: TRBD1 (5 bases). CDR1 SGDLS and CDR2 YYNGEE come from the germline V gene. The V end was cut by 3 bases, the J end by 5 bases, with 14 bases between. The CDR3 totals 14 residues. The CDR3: CASSADGTFYGYTF. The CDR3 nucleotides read TGTGCCAGCAGCGCGGACGGGACTTTTTATGGCTACACCTTC.

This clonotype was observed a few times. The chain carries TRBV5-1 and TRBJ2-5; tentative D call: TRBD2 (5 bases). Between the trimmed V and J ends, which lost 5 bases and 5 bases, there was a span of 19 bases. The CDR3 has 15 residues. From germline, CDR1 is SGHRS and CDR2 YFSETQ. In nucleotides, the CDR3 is TGCGCCAGCAGTAAGGAGCGGAGGTCCGGGGAGACCCAGTACTTC. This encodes CASSKERRSGETQYF.

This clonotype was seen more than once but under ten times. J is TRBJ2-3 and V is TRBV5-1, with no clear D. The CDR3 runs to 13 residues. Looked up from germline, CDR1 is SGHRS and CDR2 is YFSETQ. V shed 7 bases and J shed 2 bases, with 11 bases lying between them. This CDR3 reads CASQEGDTDTQYF. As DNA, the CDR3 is TGCGCCAGCCAGGAAGGTGACACAGATACGCAGTATTTT.

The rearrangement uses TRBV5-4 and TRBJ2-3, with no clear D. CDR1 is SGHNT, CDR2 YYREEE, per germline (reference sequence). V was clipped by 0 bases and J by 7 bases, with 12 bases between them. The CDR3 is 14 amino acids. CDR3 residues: CASSLAVGMNTQYF. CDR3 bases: TGTGCCAGCAGCTTGGCGGTAGGCATGAATACGCAGTATTTT.

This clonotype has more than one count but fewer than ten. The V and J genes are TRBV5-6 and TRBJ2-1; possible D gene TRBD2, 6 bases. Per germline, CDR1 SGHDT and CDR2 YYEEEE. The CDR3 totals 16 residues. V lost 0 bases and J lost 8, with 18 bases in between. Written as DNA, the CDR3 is TGTGCCAGCAGCTTGGGAAATGGAGGGCGCGGGGATGAGCAGTTCTTC. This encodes CASSLGNGGRGDEQFF.

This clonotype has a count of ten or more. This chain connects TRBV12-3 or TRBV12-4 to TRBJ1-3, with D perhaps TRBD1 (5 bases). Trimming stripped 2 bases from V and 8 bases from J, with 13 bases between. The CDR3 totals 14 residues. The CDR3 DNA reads TGTGCCAGCAGTTTATCGCAGGGCGTAGACACCATATATTTT. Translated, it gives CASSLSQGVDTIYF.

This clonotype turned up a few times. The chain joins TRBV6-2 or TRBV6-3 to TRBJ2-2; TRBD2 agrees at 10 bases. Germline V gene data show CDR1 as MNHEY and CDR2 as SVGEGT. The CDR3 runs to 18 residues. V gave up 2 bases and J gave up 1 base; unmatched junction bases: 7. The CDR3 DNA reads TGTGCCAGCAGTTACGTCCTAGCGGGAGTAAAGAACACCGGGGAGCTGTTTTTT. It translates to CASSYVLAGVKNTGELFF.

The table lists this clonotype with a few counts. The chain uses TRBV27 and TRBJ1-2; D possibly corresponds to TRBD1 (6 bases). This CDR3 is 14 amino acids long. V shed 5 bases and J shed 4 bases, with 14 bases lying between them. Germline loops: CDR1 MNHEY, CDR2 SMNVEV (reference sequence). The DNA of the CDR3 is TGTGCCAGCAGTGCACTACAGGGCACCTATGGCTACACCTTC. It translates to CASSALQGTYGYTF.

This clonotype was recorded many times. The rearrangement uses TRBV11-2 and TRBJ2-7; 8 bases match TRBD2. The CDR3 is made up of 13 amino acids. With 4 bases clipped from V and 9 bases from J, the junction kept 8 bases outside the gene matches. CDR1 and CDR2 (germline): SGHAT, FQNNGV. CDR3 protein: CASSSAPSGRQYV. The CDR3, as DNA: TGTGCCAGCAGCTCCGCCCCGAGCGGGAGGCAGTACGTC.

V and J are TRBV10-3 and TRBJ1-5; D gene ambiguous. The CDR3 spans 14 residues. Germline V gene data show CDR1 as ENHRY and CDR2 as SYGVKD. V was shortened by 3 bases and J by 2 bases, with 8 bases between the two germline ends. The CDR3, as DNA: TGTGCCATCAGTGATCAGAGGGGCAATCAGCCCCAGCATTTT. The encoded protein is CAISDQRGNQPQHF.

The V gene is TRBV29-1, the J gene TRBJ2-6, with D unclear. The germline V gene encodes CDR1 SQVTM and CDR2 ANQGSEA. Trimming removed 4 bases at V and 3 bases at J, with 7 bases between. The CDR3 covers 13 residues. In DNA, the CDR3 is TGCAGCGTTGGGTCATTTGGGGCCAACGTCCTGACTTTC. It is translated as CSVGSFGANVLTF.